Below, 2 T cell receptor beta chains from the same sample are listed, as sequenced in a study of OX40 agonist ivuxolimab in advanced cancers. Data came from immunoSEQ multiplex PCR; TCRdb stores just in-frame clones and leaves some out. The sample shows 35,000 to 50,000 clones, roughly 90% of them seen only once. Sequencing used CD4+ or CD8+ T cells sorted from blood, obtained in a trial of the OX40 agonist ivuxolimab. The receptors stem from an adult with an advanced solid tumor such as melanoma, head and neck, liver or kidney cancer.

The rearrangement joins TRBV28 to TRBJ2-7, with 8 positions matching TRBD2. V lost 2 bases to trimming and J lost 3 bases; unmatched junction nucleotides: 0. The germline V gene encodes CDR1 MDHEN and CDR2 SYDVKM. The CDR3 runs to 13 residues. CDR3 sequence reads: CASSLRGGYEQYF. DNA of the CDR3: TGTGCCAGCAGTTTACGGGGGGGCTACGAGCAGTACTTC.

The chain uses TRBV6-5 and TRBJ2-1; 8 bases align to TRBD2. The CDR3 contains 16 residues. V shed 2 bases, J shed 2 bases, and the junction held 5 bases outside the gene matches. Germline assignment: CDR1 MNHEY and CDR2 SVGAGI. The chain's CDR3 is CASSYGVAGTYNEQFF. DNA of the CDR3: TGTGCCAGCAGTTACGGGGTAGCGGGAACCTACAATGAGCAGTTCTTC.